This entry is about one TCR beta chain. Its antigen is still unknown. This sample stems from a study of CD8+ T cells in alopecia areata. Overall study context: Tofacitinib therapy took 6 to 18 months; 6 months off drug came after.

RNA was extracted and reverse transcribed into cDNA as the sequencing template. Assay used: immunoSEQ multiplex PCR; TCRdb lists only in-frame clones, some missing. The table records more than 200,000 clones, under 80% of them present only once. The CDR3 totals 14 residues. J gave up 6 bases and V 5 bases, and 10 bases lay outside the gene matches. Germline V gene lookup returns CDR1 GTSNPN and CDR2 SVGIG (reference sequence). General study findings and limits: Higher clonality and more expanded CD8+ clones appeared in lesional than normal scalp. Resident alphabeta T cells of normal skin are also sequenced in scalp samples. The study found TCR sharing across patients less clear than in mice, possibly for HLA reasons.

This sample comprised CD4+ T cells sorted from blood, obtained at week 0. The receptor was derived from a human donor with alopecia areata. The chain combines TRBV30 with TRBJ2-7, with TRBD1 matching 10 bases. CDR3 sequence: CAWSSGTGDFEQYF. CDR3 DNA: TGTGCCTGGTCCTCCGGGACAGGGGATTTCGAGCAGTACTTC.